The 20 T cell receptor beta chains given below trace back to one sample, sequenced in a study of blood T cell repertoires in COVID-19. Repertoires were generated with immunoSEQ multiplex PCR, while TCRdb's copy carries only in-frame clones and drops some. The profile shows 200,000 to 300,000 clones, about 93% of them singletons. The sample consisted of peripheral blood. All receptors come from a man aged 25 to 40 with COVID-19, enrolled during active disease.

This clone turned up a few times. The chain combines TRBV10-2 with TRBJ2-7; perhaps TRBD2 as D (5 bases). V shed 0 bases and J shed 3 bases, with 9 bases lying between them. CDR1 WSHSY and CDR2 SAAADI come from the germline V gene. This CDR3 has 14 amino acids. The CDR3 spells CASSESYGSYEQYF. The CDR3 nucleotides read TGCGCCAGCAGTGAGTCGTATGGGAGCTACGAGCAGTACTTC.

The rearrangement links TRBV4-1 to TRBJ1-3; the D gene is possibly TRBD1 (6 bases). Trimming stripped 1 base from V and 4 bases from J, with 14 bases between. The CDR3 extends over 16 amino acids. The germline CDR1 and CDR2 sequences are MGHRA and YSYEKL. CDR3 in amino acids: CASSQVTGTLGNTIYF. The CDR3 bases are TGCGCCAGCAGCCAAGTAACAGGGACGCTAGGAAACACCATATATTTT.

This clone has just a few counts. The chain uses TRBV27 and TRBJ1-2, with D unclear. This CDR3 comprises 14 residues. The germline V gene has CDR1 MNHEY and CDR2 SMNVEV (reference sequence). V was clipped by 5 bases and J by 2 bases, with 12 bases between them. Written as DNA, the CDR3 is TGTGCCAGCAGTCAGTTGCGGGCCAACTATGGCTACACCTTC. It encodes CASSQLRANYGYTF.

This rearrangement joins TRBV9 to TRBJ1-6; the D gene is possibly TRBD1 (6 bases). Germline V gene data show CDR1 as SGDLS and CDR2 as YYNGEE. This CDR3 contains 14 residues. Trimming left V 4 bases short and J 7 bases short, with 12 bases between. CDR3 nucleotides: TGTGCCAGCAGCACAGGGCAAGGGAATTCACCCCTCCACTTT. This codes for CASSTGQGNSPLHF.

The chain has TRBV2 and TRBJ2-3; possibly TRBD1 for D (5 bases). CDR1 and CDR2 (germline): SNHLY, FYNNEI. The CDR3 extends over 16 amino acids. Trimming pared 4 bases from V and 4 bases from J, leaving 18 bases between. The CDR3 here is CASSGLATPRADTQYF. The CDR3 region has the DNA TGTGCCAGCAGTGGGTTGGCTACCCCCAGGGCAGATACGCAGTATTTT.

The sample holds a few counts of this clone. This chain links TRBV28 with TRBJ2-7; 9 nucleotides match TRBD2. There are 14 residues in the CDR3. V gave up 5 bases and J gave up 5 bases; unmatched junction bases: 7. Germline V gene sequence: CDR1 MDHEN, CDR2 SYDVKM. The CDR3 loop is CASSPRRGGDEQYF. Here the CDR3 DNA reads TGTGCCAGCAGTCCCCGGCGGGGGGGCGACGAGCAGTACTTC.

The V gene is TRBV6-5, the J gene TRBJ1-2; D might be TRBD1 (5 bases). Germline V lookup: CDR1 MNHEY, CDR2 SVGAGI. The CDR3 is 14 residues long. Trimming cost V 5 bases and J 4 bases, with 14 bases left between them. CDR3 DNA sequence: TGTGCCAGCAGTAATTCCGGGACTCGCTATGGCTACACCTTC. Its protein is CASSNSGTRYGYTF.

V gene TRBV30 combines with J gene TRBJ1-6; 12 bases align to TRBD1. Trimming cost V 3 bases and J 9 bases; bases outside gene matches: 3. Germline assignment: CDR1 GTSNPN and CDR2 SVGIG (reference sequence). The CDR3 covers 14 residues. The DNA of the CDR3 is TGTGCCTGGAGCGTGGGACAGGGGGCTTCACCCCTCCACTTT. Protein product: CAWSVGQGASPLHF.

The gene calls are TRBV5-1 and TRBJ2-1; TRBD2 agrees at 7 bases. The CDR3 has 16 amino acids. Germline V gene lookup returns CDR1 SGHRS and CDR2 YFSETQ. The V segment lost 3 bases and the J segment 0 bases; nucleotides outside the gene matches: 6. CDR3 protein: CASSSAGVSSYNEQFF. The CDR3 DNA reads TGCGCCAGCAGCTCGGCGGGGGTGAGCTCCTACAATGAGCAGTTCTTC.

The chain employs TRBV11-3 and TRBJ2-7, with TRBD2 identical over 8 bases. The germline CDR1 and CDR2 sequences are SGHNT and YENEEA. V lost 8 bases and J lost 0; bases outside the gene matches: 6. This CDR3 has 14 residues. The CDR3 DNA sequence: TGTGCCAGCGGACCCGGGGGGGCCTCCTACGAGCAGTACTTC. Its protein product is CASGPGGASYEQYF.

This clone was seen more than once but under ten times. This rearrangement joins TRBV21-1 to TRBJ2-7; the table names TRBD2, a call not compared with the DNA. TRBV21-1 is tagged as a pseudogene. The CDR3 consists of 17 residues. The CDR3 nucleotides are TGTGCCAGCAGGGGACTAGCGGGGGGGAAGTTGACGTACGAGCAGTACTTC. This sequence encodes CASRGLAGGKLTYEQYF.

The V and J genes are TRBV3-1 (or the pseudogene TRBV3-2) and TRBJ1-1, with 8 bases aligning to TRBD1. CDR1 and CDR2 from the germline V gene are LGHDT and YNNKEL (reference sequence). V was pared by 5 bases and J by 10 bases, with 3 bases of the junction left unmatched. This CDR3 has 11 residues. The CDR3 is CASSFQGAAFF. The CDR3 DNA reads TGTGCCAGCAGCTTTCAGGGGGCAGCTTTCTTT.

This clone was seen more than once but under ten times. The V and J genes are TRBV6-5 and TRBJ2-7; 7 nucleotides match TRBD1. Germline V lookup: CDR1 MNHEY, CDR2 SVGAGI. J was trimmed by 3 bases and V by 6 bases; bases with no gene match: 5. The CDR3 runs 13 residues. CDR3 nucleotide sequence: TGTGCCAGCAGGCGACAGGGTTTCTACGAGCAGTACTTC. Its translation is CASRRQGFYEQYF.

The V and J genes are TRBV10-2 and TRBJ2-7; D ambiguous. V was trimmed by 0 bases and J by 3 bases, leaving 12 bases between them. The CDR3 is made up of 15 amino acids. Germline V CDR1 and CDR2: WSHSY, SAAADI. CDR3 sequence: CASSESRQSNYEQYF. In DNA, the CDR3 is TGCGCCAGCAGTGAGTCGAGGCAGTCGAACTACGAGCAGTACTTC.

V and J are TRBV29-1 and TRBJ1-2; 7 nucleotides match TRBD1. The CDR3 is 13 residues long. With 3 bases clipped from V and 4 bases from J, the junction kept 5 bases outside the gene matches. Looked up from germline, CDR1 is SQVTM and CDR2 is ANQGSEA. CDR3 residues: CSVDGQESYGYTF. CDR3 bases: TGCAGCGTTGACGGACAGGAATCCTATGGCTACACCTTC.

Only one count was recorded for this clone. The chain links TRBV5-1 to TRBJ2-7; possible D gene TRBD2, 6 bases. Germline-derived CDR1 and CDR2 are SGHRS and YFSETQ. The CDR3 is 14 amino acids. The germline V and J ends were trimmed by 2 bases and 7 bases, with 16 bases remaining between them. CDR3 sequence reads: CASSFGGSPEEQYF. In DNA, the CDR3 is TGCGCCAGCAGCTTTGGGGGGAGCCCTGAGGAGCAGTACTTC.

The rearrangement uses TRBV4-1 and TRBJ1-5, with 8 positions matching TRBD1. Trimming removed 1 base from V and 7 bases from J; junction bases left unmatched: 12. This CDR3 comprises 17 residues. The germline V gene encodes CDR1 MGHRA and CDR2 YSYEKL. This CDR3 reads CASSQGVGQGARQPQHF. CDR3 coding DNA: TGCGCCAGCAGCCAAGGGGTCGGACAGGGCGCAAGACAGCCCCAGCATTTT.

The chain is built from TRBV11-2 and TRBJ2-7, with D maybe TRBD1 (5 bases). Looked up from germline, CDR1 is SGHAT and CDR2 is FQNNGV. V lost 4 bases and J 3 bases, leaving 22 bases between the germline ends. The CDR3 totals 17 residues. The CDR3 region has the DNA TGTGCCAGCAGCTCACCCCCTAGTGGGGCAGGGAACTACGAGCAGTACTTC. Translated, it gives CASSSPPSGAGNYEQYF.

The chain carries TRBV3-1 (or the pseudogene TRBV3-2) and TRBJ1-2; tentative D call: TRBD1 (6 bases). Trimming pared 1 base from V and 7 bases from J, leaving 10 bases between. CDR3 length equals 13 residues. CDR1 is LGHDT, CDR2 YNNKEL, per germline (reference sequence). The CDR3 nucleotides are TGTGCCAGCAGCCAAGGCGGGGGCTCTGGCTACACCTTC. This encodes CASSQGGGSGYTF.

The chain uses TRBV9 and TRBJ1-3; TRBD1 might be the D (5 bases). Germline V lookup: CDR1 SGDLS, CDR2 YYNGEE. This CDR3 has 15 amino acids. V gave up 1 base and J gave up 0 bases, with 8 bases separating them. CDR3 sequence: CASSVSGDSGNTIYF. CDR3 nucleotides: TGTGCCAGCAGCGTATCGGGGGACTCTGGAAACACCATATATTTT.